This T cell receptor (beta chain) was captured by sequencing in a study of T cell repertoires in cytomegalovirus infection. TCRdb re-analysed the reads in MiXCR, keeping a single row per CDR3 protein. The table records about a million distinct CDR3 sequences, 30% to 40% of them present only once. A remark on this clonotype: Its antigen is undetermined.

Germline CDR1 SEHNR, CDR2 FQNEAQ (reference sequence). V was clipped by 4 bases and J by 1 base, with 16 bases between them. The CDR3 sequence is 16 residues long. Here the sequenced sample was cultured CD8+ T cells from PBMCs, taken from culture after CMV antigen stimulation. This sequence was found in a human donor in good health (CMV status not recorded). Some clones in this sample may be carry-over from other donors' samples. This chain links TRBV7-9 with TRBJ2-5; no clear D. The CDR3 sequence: CASSSLTVGPQETQYF. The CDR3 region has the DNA TGTGCCAGCAGCTCGCTGACCGTCGGGCCCCAAGAGACCCAGTACTTC. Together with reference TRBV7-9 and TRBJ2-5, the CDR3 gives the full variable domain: DTGVSQNPRHKITKRGQNVTFRCDPISEHNRLYWYRQTLGQGPEFLTYFQNEAQLEKSRLLSDRFSAERPKGSFSTLEIQRTEQGDSAMYLCASSSLTVGPQETQYFGPGTRLLVL.